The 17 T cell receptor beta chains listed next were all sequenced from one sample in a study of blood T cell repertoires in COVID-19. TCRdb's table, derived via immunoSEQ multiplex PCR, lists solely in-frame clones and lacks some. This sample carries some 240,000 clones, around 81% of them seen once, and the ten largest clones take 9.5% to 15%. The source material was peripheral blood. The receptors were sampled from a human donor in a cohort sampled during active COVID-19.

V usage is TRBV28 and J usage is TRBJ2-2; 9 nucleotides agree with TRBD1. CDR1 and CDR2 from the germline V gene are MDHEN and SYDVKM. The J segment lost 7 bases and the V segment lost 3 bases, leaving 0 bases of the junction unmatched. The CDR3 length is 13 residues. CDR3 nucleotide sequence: TGTGCCAGCAGTTTGACAGGGGGCGGGGAGCTGTTTTTT. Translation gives CASSLTGGGELFF.

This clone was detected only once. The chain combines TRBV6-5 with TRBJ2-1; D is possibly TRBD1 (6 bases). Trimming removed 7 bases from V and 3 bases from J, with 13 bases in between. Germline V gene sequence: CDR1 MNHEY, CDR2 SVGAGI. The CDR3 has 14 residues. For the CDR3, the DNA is TGTGCCAGCACCCGACAGGCTAGCTACAATGAGCAGTTCTTC. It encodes CASTRQASYNEQFF.

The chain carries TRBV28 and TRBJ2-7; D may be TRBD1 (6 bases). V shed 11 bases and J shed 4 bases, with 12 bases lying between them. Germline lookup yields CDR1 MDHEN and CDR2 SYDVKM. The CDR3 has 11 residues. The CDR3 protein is CASGRGYEQYF. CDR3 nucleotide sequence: TGTGCCTCCGGCAGGGGTTACGAGCAGTACTTC.

CDR3 DNA: TGTGCCAGCAGTAACGCGAACGGAAACACCATATATTTT. Translation gives CASSNANGNTIYF. V usage is TRBV11-3 and J usage is TRBJ1-3; D gene uncertain. Trimming pared 6 bases from V and 4 bases from J, leaving 10 bases between. Germline V gene sequence: CDR1 SGHNT, CDR2 YENEEA. This CDR3 spans 13 amino acids.

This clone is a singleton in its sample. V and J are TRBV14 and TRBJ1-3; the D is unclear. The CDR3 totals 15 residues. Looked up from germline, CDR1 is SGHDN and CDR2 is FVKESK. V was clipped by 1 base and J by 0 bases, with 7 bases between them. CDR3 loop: CASSQVPGSGNTIYF. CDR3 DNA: TGTGCCAGCAGCCAAGTGCCAGGCTCTGGAAACACCATATATTTT.

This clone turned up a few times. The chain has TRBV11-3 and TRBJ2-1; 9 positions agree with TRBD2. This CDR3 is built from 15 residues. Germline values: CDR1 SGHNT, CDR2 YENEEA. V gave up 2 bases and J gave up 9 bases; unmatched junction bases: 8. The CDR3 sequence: CASSLSGGPLGEQFF. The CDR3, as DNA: TGTGCCAGCAGCTTAAGCGGGGGGCCGCTTGGTGAGCAGTTCTTC.

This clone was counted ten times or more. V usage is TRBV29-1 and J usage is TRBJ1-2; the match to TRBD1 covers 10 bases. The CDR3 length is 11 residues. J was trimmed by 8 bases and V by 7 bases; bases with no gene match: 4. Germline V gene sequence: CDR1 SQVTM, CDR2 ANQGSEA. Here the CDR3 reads CSAGTGDGYTF. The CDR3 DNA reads TGCAGCGCCGGGACAGGGGACGGCTACACCTTC.

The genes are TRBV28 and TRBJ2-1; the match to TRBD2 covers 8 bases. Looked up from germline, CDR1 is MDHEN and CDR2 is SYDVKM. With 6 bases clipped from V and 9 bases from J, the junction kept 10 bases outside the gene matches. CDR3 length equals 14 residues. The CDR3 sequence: CASRPSGGRTEQFF. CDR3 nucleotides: TGTGCCAGCAGACCCTCGGGAGGGCGGACTGAGCAGTTCTTC.

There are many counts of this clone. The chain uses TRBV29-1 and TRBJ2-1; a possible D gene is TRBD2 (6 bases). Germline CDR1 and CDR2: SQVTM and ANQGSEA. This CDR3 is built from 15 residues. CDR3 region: CSHEGGAETYNEQFF. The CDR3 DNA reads TGCAGTCACGAGGGAGGAGCAGAAACCTACAATGAGCAGTTCTTC.

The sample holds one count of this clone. The DNA for the CDR3 is TGCGCCAGCAGCCCCGCCCGGACTAGCGTCACCTACAATGAGCAGTTCTTC. It specifies CASSPARTSVTYNEQFF. The chain combines TRBV5-1 with TRBJ2-1; the match to TRBD2 covers 9 bases. CDR3 length: 17 residues. The V segment lost 4 bases and the J segment 2 bases; nucleotides outside the gene matches: 10. Germline V gene sequence: CDR1 SGHRS, CDR2 YFSETQ.

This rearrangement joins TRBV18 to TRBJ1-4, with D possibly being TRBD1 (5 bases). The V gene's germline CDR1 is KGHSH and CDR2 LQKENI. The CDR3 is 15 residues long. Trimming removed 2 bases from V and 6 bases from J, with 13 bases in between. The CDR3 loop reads CASSPSQGSYEKLFF. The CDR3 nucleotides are TGTGCCAGCTCACCATCGCAGGGCTCCTATGAAAAACTGTTTTTT.

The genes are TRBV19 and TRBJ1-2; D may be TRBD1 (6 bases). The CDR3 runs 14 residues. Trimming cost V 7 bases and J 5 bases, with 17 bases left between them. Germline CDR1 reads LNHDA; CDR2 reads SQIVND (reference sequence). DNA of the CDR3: TGTGCCAGTACTCTGGACAGAAAAACGTATGGCTACACCTTC. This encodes CASTLDRKTYGYTF.

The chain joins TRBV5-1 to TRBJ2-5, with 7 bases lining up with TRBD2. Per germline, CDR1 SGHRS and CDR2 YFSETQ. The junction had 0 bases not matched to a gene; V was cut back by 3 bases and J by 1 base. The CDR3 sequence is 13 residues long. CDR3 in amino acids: CASSSGGQETQYF. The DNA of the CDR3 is TGCGCCAGCAGCTCGGGGGGCCAAGAGACCCAGTACTTC. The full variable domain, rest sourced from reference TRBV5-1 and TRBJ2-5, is KAGVTQTPRYLIKTRGQQVTLSCSPISGHRSVSWYQQTPGQGLQFLFEYFSETQRNKGNFPGRFSGRQFSNSRSEMNVSTLELGDSALYLCASSSGGQETQYFGPGTRLLVL.

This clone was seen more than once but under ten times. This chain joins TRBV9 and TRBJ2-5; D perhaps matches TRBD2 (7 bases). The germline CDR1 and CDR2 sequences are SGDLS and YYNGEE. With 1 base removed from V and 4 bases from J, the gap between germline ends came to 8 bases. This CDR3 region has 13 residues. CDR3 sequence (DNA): TGTGCCAGCAGCGTAAGGGGGGGAGAGACCCAGTACTTC. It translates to CASSVRGGETQYF.

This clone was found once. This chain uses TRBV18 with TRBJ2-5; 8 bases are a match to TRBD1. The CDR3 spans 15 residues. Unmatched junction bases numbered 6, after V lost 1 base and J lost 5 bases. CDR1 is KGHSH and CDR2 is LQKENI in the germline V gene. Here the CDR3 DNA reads TGTGCCAGCTCACCACGACAGGGGCCTGGGGAGACCCAGTACTTC. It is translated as CASSPRQGPGETQYF.

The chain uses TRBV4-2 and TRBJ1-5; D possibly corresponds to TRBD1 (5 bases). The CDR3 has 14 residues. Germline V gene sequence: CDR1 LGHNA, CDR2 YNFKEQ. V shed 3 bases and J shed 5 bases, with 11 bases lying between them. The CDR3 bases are TGTGCCAGCAGCCAGCAGGGTTTTGATCAGCCCCAGCATTTT. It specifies CASSQQGFDQPQHF.

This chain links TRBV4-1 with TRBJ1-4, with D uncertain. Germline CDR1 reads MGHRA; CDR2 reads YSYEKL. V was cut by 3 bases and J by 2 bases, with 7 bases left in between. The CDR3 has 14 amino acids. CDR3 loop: CASSQRTTNEKLFF. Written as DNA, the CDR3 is TGCGCCAGCAGCCAGCGGACTACTAATGAAAAACTGTTTTTT.